These 10 T cell receptor beta chains were all obtained from the same sample, sequenced in a study of spatial heterogeneity in lung cancer. The antigens for these receptors are not known. One entry per CDR3 protein results from TCRdb running MiXCR on the 5' RACE reads. In the table there are about 12,000 distinct CDR3 sequences, roughly 5.2% of which are singletons. The time point: sample taken at primary tumor resection. Findings and limits, study-wide: Tracking of tumor mutation counts was seen in expanded intratumoral alpha and beta TCR counts.

The specimen comprised lung tumor tissue, sampled at surgery. The receptors here all came from a male donor with early-stage non-small cell lung cancer.

The sample holds many counts of this clonotype. The chain couples TRBV4-2 to TRBJ2-7; D remains unclear. The germline V and J ends were trimmed by 0 bases and 3 bases, with 6 bases remaining between them. The germline V gene has CDR1 LGHNA and CDR2 YNFKEQ. This CDR3 has 13 amino acids. CDR3 sequence: CASSQEMNYEQYF. DNA of the CDR3: TGTGCCAGCAGCCAAGAAATGAACTACGAGCAGTACTTC.

Many counts were recorded for this clonotype. This sequence joins TRBV6-5 and TRBJ2-3; 9 positions agree with TRBD1. The V segment lost 4 bases and the J segment 4 bases; nucleotides outside the gene matches: 9. Germline CDR1 reads MNHEY; CDR2 reads SVGAGI. The CDR3 has 16 residues. CDR3 amino acids: CASSFNPGQGADTQYF. The CDR3 coding sequence is TGTGCCAGCAGTTTTAACCCGGGACAGGGTGCAGATACGCAGTATTTT.

In this sample, this clonotype turned up many times. This chain uses TRBV10-3 with TRBJ1-4; maybe TRBD1 (5 bases). With 2 bases removed from V and 7 bases from J, the gap between germline ends came to 8 bases. Germline loops: CDR1 ENHRY, CDR2 SYGVKD. The CDR3 sequence is 13 residues long. The CDR3 DNA sequence: TGTGCCATCAGTGAGGGGGCTGGTGAAAAACTGTTTTTT. Protein: CAISEGAGEKLFF.

Many counts were recorded for this clonotype. The rearrangement links TRBV6-6 to TRBJ1-5, with D unclear. V was pared by 2 bases and J by 0 bases, with 8 bases between. This CDR3 comprises 15 residues. The V gene's germline CDR1 is MNHNY and CDR2 SVGAGI (reference sequence). This CDR3 reads CASSYNPYSNQPQHF. The CDR3 coding sequence is TGTGCCAGCAGTTACAATCCTTATAGCAATCAGCCCCAGCATTTT.

This clonotype was observed many times. The V gene is TRBV20-1, the J gene TRBJ2-7; 9 nucleotides match TRBD1. The CDR3 is 15 amino acids. Germline CDR1 is DFQATT and CDR2 is SNEGSKA (reference sequence). V gave up 1 base and J gave up 0 bases; unmatched junction bases: 4. The CDR3 DNA reads as TGCAGTGCTAGAGTCCAGACAGGGGGCTCCTACGAGCAGTACTTC. This sequence encodes CSARVQTGGSYEQYF.

This clonotype was seen at least ten times. The chain couples TRBV18 to TRBJ2-3; the match to TRBD1 covers 7 bases. This CDR3 has 16 residues. The V gene end was trimmed by 0 bases and the J gene end by 6 bases; junction bases not matched to a gene: 9. Germline CDR1 reads KGHSH; CDR2 reads LQKENI. The CDR3 loop is CASSPPQGVTGDTQYF. CDR3 sequence (DNA): TGTGCCAGCTCACCACCGCAGGGGGTGACCGGGGATACGCAGTATTTT. Full variable domain (outside the CDR3, taken from reference TRBV18 and TRBJ2-3): NAGVMQNPRHLVRRRGQEARLRCSPMKGHSHVYWYRQLPEEGLKFMVYLQKENIIDESGMPKERFSAEFPKEGPSILRIQQVVRGDSAAYFCASSPPQGVTGDTQYFGPGTRLTVL.

This clonotype was recorded many times. The genes are TRBV12-3 or TRBV12-4 and TRBJ2-3; 9 bases line up with TRBD2. V was clipped by 5 bases and J by 6 bases; unmatched bases: 9. The CDR3 runs 15 residues. The CDR3 nucleotides are TGTGCCAGCAGTCTAATAGCGGGAGAAGGGGATACGCAGTATTTT. Amino acid sequence: CASSLIAGEGDTQYF.

This clonotype has a handful of counts. Its ends do not fully match the called genes, so a read error is possible. This chain connects TRBV7-2 to TRBJ1-3; no firm D call. The CDR3 totals 16 residues. Germline-derived CDR1 and CDR2 are SGHTA and FQGNSA. The DNA of the CDR3 is TGTGCCAGCAGCGTAGCCGCCGGATTCTCTGGAAACACCATATATTTT. Its translation: CASSVAAGFSGNTIYF.

The chain carries TRBV18 and TRBJ2-4, with 7 bases fitting TRBD1. Germline V lookup: CDR1 KGHSH, CDR2 LQKENI. The junction had 8 bases not matched to a gene; V was cut back by 3 bases and J by 9 bases. The CDR3 loop spans 14 amino acids. The CDR3 here is CASSPLGDRSIQYF. The CDR3 DNA follows: TGTGCCAGCTCACCCTTAGGGGACAGAAGCATTCAGTACTTC.

Ten or more counts support this clonotype. This chain connects TRBV6-2 or TRBV6-3 to TRBJ1-2, with a weak D call TRBD1 (5 bases). CDR3 length: 16 amino acids. Germline-derived CDR1 and CDR2 are MNHEY and SVGEGT. Trimming left V 5 bases short and J 4 bases short, with 20 bases between. Here the CDR3 reads CASSQVGTSFIYGYTF. The CDR3 coding sequence is TGTGCCAGCAGTCAAGTGGGGACTTCCTTTATCTATGGCTACACCTTC.